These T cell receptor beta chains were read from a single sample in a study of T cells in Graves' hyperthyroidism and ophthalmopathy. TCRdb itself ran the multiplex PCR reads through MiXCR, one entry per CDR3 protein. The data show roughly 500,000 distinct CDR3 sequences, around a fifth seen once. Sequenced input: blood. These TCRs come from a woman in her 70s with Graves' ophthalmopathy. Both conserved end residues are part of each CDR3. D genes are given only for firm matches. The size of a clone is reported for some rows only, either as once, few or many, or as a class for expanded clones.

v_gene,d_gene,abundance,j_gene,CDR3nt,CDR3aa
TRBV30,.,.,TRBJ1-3,TGTGCCTGGAGTTGGCACAGCTCTGGAAACACCATATATTTT,CAWSWHSSGNTIYF
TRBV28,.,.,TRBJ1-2,TGTGCCAGCAGTATTGAACGGCTGGTTAACTATGGCTACACCTTC,CASSIERLVNYGYTF
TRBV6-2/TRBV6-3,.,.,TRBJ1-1,TGTGCCAGCAGTTACTCGAGTTTTCGGATGAACACTGAAGCTTTCTTT,CASSYSSFRMNTEAFF
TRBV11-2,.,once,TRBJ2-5,TGTGCCAGCATCTTTTCCCCGGAGACCCAGTACTTC,CASIFSPETQYF
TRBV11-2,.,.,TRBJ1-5,TGTGCCAGCAGCTTGGGGGGGGGGGCTGGCAATCAGCCCCAGCATTTT,CASSLGGGAGNQPQHF
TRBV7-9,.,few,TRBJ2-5,TGTGCCAGCAGTTCCACCGGGACTCTCCAAGAGACCCAGTACTTC,CASSSTGTLQETQYF
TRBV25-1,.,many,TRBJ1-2,TGTGCCAGCAGTGCTCAGGGGAACTATGGCTACACCTTC,CASSAQGNYGYTF
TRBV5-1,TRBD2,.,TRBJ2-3,TGCGCCAGCAGCTATAGCGGGAGGGTCACAGATACGCAGTATTTT,CASSYSGRVTDTQYF
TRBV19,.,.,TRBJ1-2,TGTGCCAGTAGCGGGATTGACTATGGCTACACCTTC,CASSGIDYGYTF
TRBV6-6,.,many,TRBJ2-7,TGTGCCAGCAGTTACCGGACTCCATTTAACGAGCAGTACTTC,CASSYRTPFNEQYF
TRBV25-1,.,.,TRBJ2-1,TGTGCCAGCAGCGATACTCCCGGAGGATCCAATGAGCAGTTCTTC,CASSDTPGGSNEQFF
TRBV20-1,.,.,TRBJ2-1,TGCAGTGGCGCCGGGACTGCGGCCAATGAGCAGTTCTTC,CSGAGTAANEQFF
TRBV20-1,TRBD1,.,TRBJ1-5,TGCAGTGCTAGAGATTTACAGGGGAGTAGCAATCAGCCCCAGCATTTT,CSARDLQGSSNQPQHF
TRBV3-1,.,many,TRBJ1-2,TGTGCCAGCAGCCAAGGGATGAGTGGCTACACCTTC,CASSQGMSGYTF
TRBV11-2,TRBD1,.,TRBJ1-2,TGTGCCAGCAGCCTACGGACTAAAACAGACAGGGGGAGCAATGGCTACACCTTC,CASSLRTKTDRGSNGYTF
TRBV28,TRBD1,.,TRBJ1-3,TGTGCCAGCAGAAGAACAGGGGAGGGGGGAAACACCATATATTTT,CASRRTGEGGNTIYF
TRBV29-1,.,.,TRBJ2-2,TGCAGCGTAGGACCTTCTTCGAACACCGGGGAGCTGTTTTTT,CSVGPSSNTGELFF
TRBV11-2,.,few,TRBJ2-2,TGTGCCAGCAGCTCGAGTCCCGGACTAACGAACACCGGGGAGCTGTTTTTT,CASSSSPGLTNTGELFF
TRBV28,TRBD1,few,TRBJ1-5,TGTGCCAGCAGTTCTCCTCAGGGGGCGCAAGGCAATCAGCCCCAGCATTTT,CASSSPQGAQGNQPQHF
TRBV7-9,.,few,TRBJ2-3,TGTGCCAGCAGCTTAGTCGGGAGATCCGATACGCAGTATTTT,CASSLVGRSDTQYF
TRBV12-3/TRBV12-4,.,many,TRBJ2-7,TGTGCCAGCAGTTTAAAACAGGGACCCTACGAGCAGTACTTC,CASSLKQGPYEQYF
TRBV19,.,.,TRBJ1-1,TGTGCCAGTAGTATAACCCCCACAGTTGAAGCTTTCTTT,CASSITPTVEAFF
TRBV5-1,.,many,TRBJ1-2,TGCGCCAGCAGCTTGGTGACAGACGCTAACTATGGCTACACCTTC,CASSLVTDANYGYTF
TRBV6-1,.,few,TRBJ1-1,TGTGCCAGCAGTGTCTCGGGGATGGAAGCTTTCTTT,CASSVSGMEAFF
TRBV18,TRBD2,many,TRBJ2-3,TGTGCCAGCTCATCGACTAGCGGGAGGACAGATACGCAGTATTTT,CASSSTSGRTDTQYF
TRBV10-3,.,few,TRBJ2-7,TGTGCCATCAGGGCTAGCGCAAGGGCGGACGAGCAGTACTTC,CAIRASARADEQYF
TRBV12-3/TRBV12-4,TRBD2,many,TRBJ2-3,TGTGCCAGCAGTACTCCCGGGACAGTACTAGCGGGAGCGGATACGCAGTATTTT,CASSTPGTVLAGADTQYF
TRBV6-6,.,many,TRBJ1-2,TGTGCCAGCAGTTACGCCAGCAACAATGGCTACACCTTC,CASSYASNNGYTF
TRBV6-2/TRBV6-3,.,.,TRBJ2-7,TGTGCCAGCAGTTACTCCTTTCTGGGGTACGAGCAGTACTTC,CASSYSFLGYEQYF
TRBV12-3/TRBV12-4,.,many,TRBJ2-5,TGTGCCAGCAGTCGACCCAAAGAGACCCAGTACTTC,CASSRPKETQYF
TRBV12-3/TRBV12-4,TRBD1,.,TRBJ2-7,TGTGCCAGCTGCCCGAACAATTCCGGGACAGGGAAGCGACCACTGTACGAGCAGTACTTC,CASCPNNSGTGKRPLYEQYF
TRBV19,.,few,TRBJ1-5,TGTGCCAGTATCTCCAGGGGTAGCAATCAGCCCCAGCATTTT,CASISRGSNQPQHF